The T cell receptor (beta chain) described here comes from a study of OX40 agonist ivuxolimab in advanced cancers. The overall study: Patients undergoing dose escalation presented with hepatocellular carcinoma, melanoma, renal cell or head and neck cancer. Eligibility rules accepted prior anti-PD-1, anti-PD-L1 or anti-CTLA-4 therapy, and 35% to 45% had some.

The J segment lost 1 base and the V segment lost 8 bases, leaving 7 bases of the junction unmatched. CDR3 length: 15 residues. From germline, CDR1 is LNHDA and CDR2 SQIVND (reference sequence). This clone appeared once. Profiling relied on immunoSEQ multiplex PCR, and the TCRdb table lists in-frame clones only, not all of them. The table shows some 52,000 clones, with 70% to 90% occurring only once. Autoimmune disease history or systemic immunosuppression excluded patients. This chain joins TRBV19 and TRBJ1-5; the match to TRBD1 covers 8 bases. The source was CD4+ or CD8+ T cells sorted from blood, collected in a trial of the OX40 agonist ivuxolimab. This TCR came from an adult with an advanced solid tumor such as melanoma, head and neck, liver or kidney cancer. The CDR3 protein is CASYPQGASNQPQHF. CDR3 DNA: TGTGCCAGTTATCCTCAGGGGGCAAGCAATCAGCCCCAGCATTTT. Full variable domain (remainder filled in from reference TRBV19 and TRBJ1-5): DGGITQSPKYLFRKEGQNVTLSCEQNLNHDAMYWYRQDPGQGLRLIYYSQIVNDFQKGDIAEGYSVSREKKESFPLTVTSAQKNPTAFYLCASYPQGASNQPQHFGDGTRLSIL.